This T cell receptor (beta chain) is drawn from a study of identical twins. Germline trimming cut 7 bases from V and 6 bases from J; bases unmatched to any gene: 7. This CDR3 region has 13 residues. In germline, CDR1 is SEHNR, CDR2 FQNEAQ (reference sequence). General study findings and limits: Zero-insertion findings could be partly confounded by invariant cells (MAIT and iNKT cells). Twins shared beta out-of-frame sequences in excess, but this excess was weaker.

It was template switching that added a universal primer site, and there were unique molecular identifiers on the cDNA. MiXCR, run by TCRdb on the 5' RACE reads, gives a single entry per CDR3 protein. The sample holds 310,000 or so distinct CDR3 sequences, 7.5% to 9.5% seen once. This clonotype was picked up many times. The antigen is undetermined. These data are also associated with another study on yellow fever vaccine responses in identical twins. That work adds: In identical twins, vaccine T cell responses appeared partly shared and partly individual.

Input material: CD8+ T cells sorted from blood. The source of this sequence is a woman aged 18-29 years in good health. The chain links TRBV7-9 to TRBJ2-3, with 7 nucleotides matching TRBD1. This CDR3 reads CASTRRGGDTQYF. The CDR3 DNA follows: TGTGCCAGCACCCGTCGAGGGGGCGATACGCAGTATTTT.